In terms of frequency, the clone carrying this T cell receptor (beta chain) is medium-sized. The read ends 3 residues early relative to the CDR3; the germline J gene fills the gap. The repertoire was sequenced with immunoSEQ multiplex PCR; TCRdb's copy has only in-frame clones and lacks some. Its table lists 710 or so clones. These data come from a study of TET2 disruption in CD19-targeted CAR T cells. The treatment denotes: autologous CTL019 cells: CD19 CAR with 4-1BB and CD3 zeta domains. TCR zeta and 4-1BB domains were built into the CD19 CAR. V lost 3 bases and J 4 bases, leaving 11 bases between the germline ends. There are 14 residues in the CDR3. Germline CDR1 MNHEY, CDR2 SMNVEV (reference sequence).

The gene calls are TRBV27 and TRBJ2-3; D gene unclear. The receptor's source is a man in his sixties or seventies with chronic lymphocytic leukemia. The specimen comprised peripheral blood, sampled from a patient treated with CD19 CAR T cells. Incomplete CDR3 DNA: TGTGCCAGCAGTTTGGGCTTCGGCGCAGATACG. The encoded protein is CASSLGFGADT. The whole CDR3 protein reads CASSLGFGADTQYF.